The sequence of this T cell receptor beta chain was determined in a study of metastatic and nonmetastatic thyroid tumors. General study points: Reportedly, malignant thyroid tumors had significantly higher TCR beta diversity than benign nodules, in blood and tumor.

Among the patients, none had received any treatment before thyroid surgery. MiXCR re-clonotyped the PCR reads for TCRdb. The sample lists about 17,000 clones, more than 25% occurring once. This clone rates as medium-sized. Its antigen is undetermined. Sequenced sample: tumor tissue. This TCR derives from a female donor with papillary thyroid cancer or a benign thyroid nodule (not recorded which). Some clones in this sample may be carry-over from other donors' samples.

CDR3 residues: CASSSGLAGTDTQYF. CDR3 bases: TGCGCCAGCAGCTCGGGACTAGCGGGCACAGATACGCAGTATTTT. The chain employs TRBV5-1 and TRBJ2-3; 11 bases agree with TRBD2. Germline V gives CDR1 SGHRS, CDR2 YFSETQ. The length of the CDR3 is 15 residues. The J segment lost 1 base and the V segment lost 3 bases, leaving 1 base of the junction unmatched.